The 6 T cell receptor beta chains below come from one sample, sequenced in a study of CD8 T cells in Susac syndrome. Reverse transcription of about 0.5 to 1 ug RNA used random hexamers. TCRdb itself ran the immunoSEQ multiplex PCR reads through MiXCR, one entry per CDR3 protein. The repertoire holds roughly 190,000 distinct CDR3 sequences, with 75% to 95% as singletons. Material: CD4+ T cells from PBMCs. These receptors came from a human donor with Susac syndrome.

The chain carries TRBV27 and TRBJ2-7, with 7 positions matching TRBD1. The length of the CDR3 is 16 residues. CDR1 is MNHEY, CDR2 SMNVEV, per germline (reference sequence). With 6 bases clipped from V and 3 bases from J, the junction kept 14 bases outside the gene matches. CDR3: CASSLDMIGGIYEQYF. The CDR3 region has the DNA TGTGCCAGCAGCCTAGATATGATAGGGGGCATCTACGAGCAGTACTTC.

This clonotype was seen more than once but under ten times. The chain has TRBV7-6 and TRBJ2-7, with 8 bases lining up with TRBD2. V was clipped by 5 bases and J by 2 bases; unmatched bases: 5. Germline V gene lookup returns CDR1 SGHVS and CDR2 FNYEAQ. The CDR3 is made up of 14 amino acids. This chain's CDR3 is CASSVSGGAYEQYF. In DNA, the CDR3 is TGTGCCAGCAGCGTAAGCGGGGGCGCCTACGAGCAGTACTTC.

V gene TRBV4-1 combines with J gene TRBJ2-7, with TRBD2 as a possible D gene (7 bases). This CDR3 is 16 amino acids long. The V and J ends lost 0 bases and 3 bases respectively, with 15 bases between them. Germline V gives CDR1 MGHRA, CDR2 YSYEKL. CDR3 in amino acids: CASSQEGAAGDYEQYF. CDR3 DNA: TGCGCCAGCAGCCAAGAGGGGGCGGCGGGGGACTACGAGCAGTACTTC.

The CDR3 loop is CSATDRGTYGYTF. The CDR3 nucleotides read TGCAGTGCTACGGACAGGGGCACCTATGGCTACACCTTC. The chain has TRBV20-1 and TRBJ1-2; 9 bases line up with TRBD1. V shed 4 bases and J 4 bases; nucleotides not matched to a gene: 4. The CDR3 is 13 residues long. Germline V gene lookup returns CDR1 DFQATT and CDR2 SNEGSKA (reference sequence).

The chain combines TRBV12-3 or TRBV12-4 with TRBJ2-1, with 10 bases identical to TRBD1. The V gene end was trimmed by 5 bases and the J gene end by 4 bases; junction bases not matched to a gene: 5. The CDR3 is 15 amino acids. CDR3 amino acids: CASSQTGGSYNEQFF. The CDR3 region has the DNA TGTGCCAGCAGTCAGACAGGGGGCTCATACAATGAGCAGTTCTTC.

This CDR3 is CASSPPTGASVDTEAFF. DNA for the CDR3: TGCGCCAGCAGCCCACCGACAGGGGCATCAGTCGACACTGAAGCTTTCTTT. This chain uses TRBV5-1 with TRBJ1-1; 8 bases match TRBD1. The CDR3 has 17 amino acids. Trimming removed 4 bases from V and 3 bases from J; junction bases left unmatched: 14. Looked up from germline, CDR1 is SGHRS and CDR2 is YFSETQ.